These 6 T cell receptor beta chains share one sample of origin, sequenced in a study of Siglec-9 on CD8 T cells in melanoma. Method: immunoSEQ multiplex PCR; TCRdb's copy keeps in-frame clones and lacks some. The sample has approximately 35,000 clones, roughly four fifths seen once; the top ten hold around 1.8%. The specimen was Siglec-9- CD8+ T cells sorted from blood. These receptors came from a human donor in good health.

CDR3: CASSYSWRSSTEAFF. CDR3 coding DNA: TGTGCCAGCAGTTACTCATGGAGGTCGAGCACTGAAGCTTTCTTT. The chain has TRBV6-5 and TRBJ1-1; D is ambiguous. CDR1 and CDR2 from the germline V gene are MNHEY and SVGAGI. V gave up 0 bases and J gave up 4 bases, with 12 bases separating them. The CDR3 is 15 amino acids.

The gene calls are TRBV29-1 and TRBJ1-1, with D unclear. The ends were cut back, 2 bases at V and 2 bases at J, with 3 bases in the middle. The CDR3 totals 11 residues. From germline, CDR1 is SQVTM and CDR2 ANQGSEA. CDR3 sequence: CSVESNTEAFF. For the CDR3, the DNA is TGCAGCGTTGAATCCAACACTGAAGCTTTCTTT.

The V gene is TRBV6-1, the J gene TRBJ2-2; no reliable D call. The CDR3 loop spans 14 amino acids. The germline V gene encodes CDR1 MNHNS and CDR2 SASEGT. With 7 bases removed from V and 2 bases from J, the gap between germline ends came to 11 bases. The CDR3 DNA reads TGTGCCAGCACGGCCAGAGATAACACCGGGGAGCTGTTTTTT. It yields the protein CASTARDNTGELFF.

The chain carries TRBV15 and TRBJ1-4, with D possibly being TRBD1 (5 bases). The CDR3 is made up of 14 amino acids. Trimming pared 5 bases from V and 4 bases from J, leaving 11 bases between. In germline, CDR1 is LNHNV, CDR2 YYDKDF (reference sequence). The CDR3: CATSLGLINEKLFF. The CDR3 region has the DNA TGTGCCACCAGCCTGGGACTGATTAATGAAAAACTGTTTTTT.

The chain employs TRBV6-5 and TRBJ1-2; D is uncertain. CDR1 is MNHEY and CDR2 is SVGAGI in the germline V gene. There are 16 residues in the CDR3. Between the trimmed V and J ends, which lost 0 bases and 4 bases, there was a span of 15 bases. CDR3 sequence (DNA): TGTGCCAGCAGTTACTCGTCGGCGGGAGGTTTCTATGGCTACACCTTC. Translated: CASSYSSAGGFYGYTF.

The CDR3 sequence: CASSSTVLPSTDTQYF. CDR3 nucleotides: TGTGCCAGCAGTTCCACAGTACTACCTAGCACAGATACGCAGTATTTT. The chain has TRBV27 and TRBJ2-3; the D is unclear. The CDR3 loop spans 16 amino acids. Germline assignment: CDR1 MNHEY and CDR2 SMNVEV (reference sequence). The germline V and J ends were trimmed by 4 bases and 0 bases, with 14 bases remaining between them.